The 17 T cell receptor beta chains in this list originate from one sample, sequenced in a study of T cells in women clearing cervical HPV infection. Assay: immunoSEQ multiplex PCR; the TCRdb copy retains only in-frame clones and omits some. Here the sample table reports around 12,000 clones. The sample consisted of blood buffy coat. All receptors derive from a woman between 18 and 70 years old with a cervical HPV16 infection that either progressed to CIN3+ or cleared (not recorded which).

For this clone: The read gets to within 3 residues of the CDR3 end, and the germline J gene fills in the rest. The chain has TRBV2 and TRBJ2-5; possible D gene TRBD2, 6 bases. CDR3 size: 13 residues. Germline V gene data show CDR1 as SNHLY and CDR2 as FYNNEI. V dropped 2 bases and J dropped 7 bases, with 11 bases sitting between them. Here the CDR3 reads CASSESHGGTQYF. Partial CDR3 DNA: TGTGCCAGCAGTGAATCCCACGGGGGGACC.

With respect to this clone: The read is 3 residues too short to cover the CDR3 end, so that end is filled in from the germline J gene. V gene TRBV7-9 combines with J gene TRBJ2-7; 7 bases agree with TRBD1. This CDR3 comprises 15 residues. Germline V gene lookup returns CDR1 SEHNR and CDR2 FQNEAQ (reference sequence). V lost 5 bases and J lost 0; bases outside the gene matches: 7. CDR3 DNA (partial): TGTGCCAGCAGCGAAAGACAGGGTAGCTCCTACGAG. Translating gives CASSERQGSSYE. The CDR3 in its entirety is CASSERQGSSYEQYF.

In regard to this clone: The CDR3 is cut off 3 residues early in the read; its end comes from the germline J gene. V gene TRBV20-1 combines with J gene TRBJ2-7, with D possibly matching TRBD1 (6 bases). Trimming cost V 2 bases and J 4 bases, with 15 bases left between them. The CDR3 is 14 residues long. Germline loops: CDR1 DFQATT, CDR2 SNEGSKA (reference sequence). The part of the CDR3 DNA that was read is TGCAGTGCTAGAAACCGGGACACTGGATACGAG. It specifies CSARNRDTGYE. The CDR3 in its entirety is CSARNRDTGYEQYF.

With respect to this clone: From the germline J gene comes the end of the CDR3, since the read stops 3 residues before it. The chain links TRBV18 to TRBJ1-5; D gene uncertain. V shed 2 bases and J shed 7 bases, with 12 bases lying between them. The germline V gene has CDR1 KGHSH and CDR2 LQKENI. The CDR3 runs 14 residues. CDR3 bases read: TGTGCCAGCTCACCAGGAGAGTTCGGGCAGCCC. Translated: CASSPGEFGQP. The entire CDR3 protein reads CASSPGEFGQPQHF.

Comment on this clone: The sequenced fragment ends 3 residues before the CDR3 boundary, so the rest is inferred from the germline J gene. The gene calls are TRBV7-6 and TRBJ2-2; the D is unclear. Trimming took 4 bases from V and 1 from J, leaving 10 bases between them. This CDR3 has 15 residues. The germline V gene encodes CDR1 SGHVS and CDR2 FNYEAQ. CDR3 sequence reads: CASSSLGVNTGELFF. Partial CDR3 DNA: TGTGCCAGCAGCTCCCTAGGAGTGAACACCGGGGAG.

Concerning this clone: Read data end 3 residues before the CDR3 end; the end is taken from the germline J gene. Other DNA sequences of this sample code for an identical CDR3. The rearrangement links TRBV2 to TRBJ1-2; D is perhaps TRBD1 (6 bases). The length of the CDR3 is 12 residues. In germline, CDR1 is SNHLY, CDR2 FYNNEI. Partial CDR3 DNA: TGTGCCAGCAGTGTGGAGGGGGTTGGT. Translated: CASSVEGVG. The whole CDR3 sequence reads CASSVEGVGYTF.

Concerning this clone itself: The CDR3 end falls 3 residues outside the read, so it is completed with the germline J gene. V is TRBV29-1 and J is TRBJ2-3, with D tentatively TRBD2 (6 bases). V lost 3 bases to trimming and J lost 3 bases, with 22 bases between them. This CDR3 contains 17 residues. Germline lookup yields CDR1 SQVTM and CDR2 ANQGSEA. CDR3 DNA, as far as it was read: TGCAGCGTTGACCACACCGCGGGGAAAGGGGCGACAGATACG. It encodes CSVDHTAGKGATDT. The whole CDR3 sequence reads CSVDHTAGKGATDTQYF.

As regards this clone: The read ends 3 residues shy of where the CDR3 ends; the end is completed using the germline J gene. The V call is TRBV5-5, the J call TRBJ2-5; a weak D match, TRBD2 (6 bases). Germline V CDR1 and CDR2: SGHKS, YYEKEE (reference sequence). V lost 0 bases to trimming and J lost 5 bases, with 11 bases between them. CDR3 length equals 14 residues. CDR3 DNA, as far as it was read: TGTGCCAGCAGCTTGGCTCGGGGGTCGGAGACC. Its translation: CASSLARGSET. From start to end, the CDR3 is CASSLARGSETQYF. Supplemented by reference TRBV5-5 and TRBJ2-5, the full variable domain reads DAGVTQSPTHLIKTRGQQVTLRCSPISGHKSVSWYQQVLGQGPQFIFQYYEKEERGRGNFPDRFSARQFPNYSSELNVNALLLGDSALYLCASSLARGSETQYFGPGTRLLVL.

Note on this clone: The read terminates 3 residues before the CDR3 end, so the remaining end is supplied by the germline J gene. V gene TRBV30 combines with J gene TRBJ2-7, with D possibly being TRBD2 (6 bases). Trimming shortened V by 0 bases and J by 4 bases, and 7 bases separated the two germline ends. The germline CDR1 and CDR2 sequences are GTSNPN and SVGIG (reference sequence). The CDR3 contains 12 residues. CDR3 region: CAWSVRGYEQYF. CDR3 DNA, as far as it was read: TGTGCCTGGAGTGTACGGGGGTACGAG.

As concerns this clone: The read gets to within 3 residues of the CDR3 end, and the germline J gene fills in the rest. J is TRBJ2-2 and V is TRBV7-9; 9 nucleotides agree with TRBD1. This CDR3 is built from 15 residues. Germline V CDR1 and CDR2: SEHNR, FQNEAQ (reference sequence). The CDR3 region is CASSPTGGHNSPLFF. CDR3 DNA, as far as it was read: TGTGCCAGCAGCCCTACAGGGGGCCATAATTCACCG.

About this clone itself: The sequenced fragment ends 3 residues before the CDR3 boundary, so the rest is inferred from the germline J gene. This chain uses TRBV5-4 with TRBJ1-4; 7 bases match TRBD1. CDR3 length: 16 residues. CDR1 and CDR2 (germline): SGHNT, YYREEE (reference sequence). Losses at the gene ends were 2 bases for V and 3 bases for J; bases not matched to a gene: 7. CDR3 sequence reads: CASSLTQGRANEKLFF. The CDR3 DNA, read in part, is TGTGCCAGCAGCTTAACACAGGGGCGGGCTAATGAAAAA.

On this clone itself: With the read ending 3 residues before the CDR3 end, the germline J gene is used to fill in that end. The chain carries TRBV5-1 and TRBJ1-6; 7 positions agree with TRBD1. V was pared by 6 bases and J by 5 bases, with 5 bases of the junction left unmatched. CDR3 length: 14 amino acids. From germline, CDR1 is SGHRS and CDR2 YFSETQ. The DNA read from the CDR3 is TGCGCCAGCACAGAAGGGGGCGATAATTCACCC. Residues: CASTEGGDNSP. The full-length CDR3 reads as CASTEGGDNSPLHF.

Comment on this clone: The DNA ends 3 residues before the CDR3 does, and the rest of the CDR3 is filled in from the germline J gene. The J gene is TRBJ2-7, the V gene TRBV20-1, with 8 positions matching TRBD1. J lost 5 bases, V lost 5 bases, and 14 bases had no gene match. Germline V lookup: CDR1 DFQATT, CDR2 SNEGSKA (reference sequence). CDR3 length: 15 amino acids. The CDR3 loop is CSAPYQGQGNDEQYF. CDR3 bases read: TGCAGTGCTCCCTACCAAGGACAGGGAAATGACGAG.

Comment on this clone: The sequence runs out 3 residues before the end of the CDR3; the remainder is reconstructed from the germline J gene. V usage is TRBV20-1 and J usage is TRBJ2-5, with D possibly being TRBD1 (7 bases). The CDR3 contains 13 residues. Looked up from germline, CDR1 is DFQATT and CDR2 is SNEGSKA (reference sequence). V was trimmed by 6 bases and J by 5 bases, leaving 16 bases between them. Partial CDR3 DNA: TGCAGTGCCCCCCGCGCAGGGGGGGAGACC. Translated, it gives CSAPRAGGET. The entire CDR3 sequence reads CSAPRAGGETQYF.

Regarding this clone: The read ends 3 residues before the CDR3 terminus; that terminus is restored from the germline J gene. V and J are TRBV2 and TRBJ1-5; 9 nucleotides agree with TRBD1. After removal of 4 bases from V and 1 base from J, the junction contained 5 bases not matched to a gene. Germline assignment: CDR1 SNHLY and CDR2 FYNNEI. This CDR3 comprises 16 residues. CDR3 DNA (partial): TGTGCCAGCAGTGGACAGGGGGTGAGGAGCAATCAGCCC. This encodes CASSGQGVRSNQP. In full, the CDR3 is CASSGQGVRSNQPQHF.

Turning to this clone: The read ends 3 residues before the CDR3 terminus; that terminus is restored from the germline J gene. This sequence joins TRBV11-2 and TRBJ2-2; either TRBD1 or TRBD2 may fit D (5 bases each). Germline lookup yields CDR1 SGHAT and CDR2 FQNNGV. Trimming left V 5 bases short and J 7 bases short, with 17 bases between. The CDR3 covers 15 residues. The CDR3 sequence: CASSRLRGSGGELFF. The DNA read from the CDR3 is TGTGCCAGCAGCCGATTGAGGGGCTCAGGCGGGGAG.

To note about this clone: The read ends 3 residues shy of where the CDR3 ends; the end is completed using the germline J gene. The rearrangement links TRBV29-1 to TRBJ2-3; D gene unclear. The CDR3 runs 11 residues. Germline values: CDR1 SQVTM, CDR2 ANQGSEA. V was trimmed by 5 bases and J by 2 bases, leaving 5 bases between them. CDR3 in amino acids: CSVLPTDTQYF. Incomplete CDR3 DNA: TGCAGCGTTCTTCCCACAGATACG.